Listed below are T cell receptor beta chains from one sample, sequenced in a study of blood T cell repertoires in COVID-19. Sequencing used immunoSEQ multiplex PCR; TCRdb keeps in-frame clones, though not all of them. The table shows about 140,000 clones, with approximately 84% occurring only once. What was sequenced was peripheral blood. The receptors stem from a woman aged 60 to 75 with acute or convalescent COVID-19. CDR3s include the opening cysteine and the closing phenylalanine or tryptophan. A D gene is named only where the DNA matches it firmly. The size field is filled for only some rows; it gives once, few, many or a size class.

j_call clone_size v_call d_call cdr3_aa cdr3_nt
TRBJ2-1 NA TRBV12-3/TRBV12-4 NA CASSFLNEQFF TGTGCCAGCAGTTTCTTGAATGAGCAGTTCTTC
TRBJ1-6 NA TRBV5-1 NA CASSSGTSGGPLHF TGCGCCAGCAGCTCCGGGACCTCCGGGGGACCCCTCCACTTT
TRBJ2-1 NA TRBV21-1 NA CASSKALLLAFIWYNEQFF TGTGCCAGCAGCAAAGCGCTTCTTTTAGCTTTTATTTGGTACAATGAGCAGTTCTTC
TRBJ1-5 NA TRBV19 NA CASIEKVGVRGQPQHF TGTGCCAGTATCGAAAAGGTAGGGGTCCGAGGTCAGCCCCAGCATTTT
TRBJ1-1 NA TRBV28 NA CAATLNTEAFF TGTGCCGCCACATTGAACACTGAAGCTTTCTTT
TRBJ2-2 NA TRBV9 TRBD2 CASSEEGTSGMAGELFF TGTGCCAGCAGCGAGGAGGGGACTAGCGGGATGGCCGGGGAGCTGTTTTTT
TRBJ1-2 once TRBV14 NA CASSQFRAGSLDGYTF TGTGCCAGCAGCCAATTTCGGGCGGGTTCACTTGATGGCTACACCTTC
TRBJ2-3 NA TRBV27 TRBD2 CASCTQLAGVDTQYF TGTGCCAGTTGTACTCAACTAGCGGGAGTAGATACGCAGTATTTT
TRBJ1-1 NA TRBV28 TRBD1 CASSTGGFQNTEAFF TGTGCCAGTTCGACAGGGGGCTTCCAGAACACTGAAGCTTTCTTT
TRBJ1-1 NA TRBV6-2/TRBV6-3 NA CASSLTGTGEAFF TGTGCCAGCAGTCTTACAGGGACGGGAGAAGCTTTCTTT
TRBJ1-4 NA TRBV19 TRBD1 CASSGTDNEKLFF TGTGCCAGTTCCGGGACAGATAATGAAAAACTGTTTTTT
TRBJ2-3 NA TRBV7-3 NA CASSLLAGGTDTQYF TGTGCCAGCAGCTTACTGGCGGGCGGCACAGATACGCAGTATTTT
TRBJ2-5 NA TRBV9 TRBD2 CASSAGELAGKFETQYF TGTGCCAGCAGCGCAGGAGAACTAGCGGGAAAATTTGAGACCCAGTACTTC
TRBJ2-1 NA TRBV19 TRBD2 CASIAGSGGPEEQFF TGTGCCAGTATTGCCGGCAGCGGGGGTCCAGAGGAGCAGTTCTTC
TRBJ2-1 NA TRBV2 NA CASSDIGRNEQFF TGTGCCAGCAGTGATATTGGTCGGAATGAGCAGTTCTTC
TRBJ2-5 NA TRBV18 NA CASSPRGRQGGETQYF TGTGCCAGCTCACCACGTGGGCGCCAGGGTGGAGAGACCCAGTACTTC
TRBJ2-6 once TRBV18 NA CASSPGKQSGANVLTF TGTGCCAGCTCACCAGGTAAACAGTCTGGGGCCAACGTCCTGACTTTC
TRBJ2-7 NA TRBV28 TRBD2 CASSLVWGGPASYEQYF TGTGCCAGCAGTTTGGTTTGGGGGGGACCGGCCTCCTACGAGCAGTACTTC
TRBJ2-1 NA TRBV29-1 TRBD1 CSVIGQGGPYNEQFF TGCAGCGTTATCGGACAGGGGGGACCCTACAATGAGCAGTTCTTC
TRBJ2-7 NA TRBV6-1 NA CASSEHRVSYEQYF TGTGCCAGCAGTGAACACAGGGTCTCCTACGAGCAGTACTTC
TRBJ1-1 NA TRBV28 NA CASSLTPLTGSTEAFF TGTGCCAGCAGCCTAACCCCCCTCACGGGGAGCACTGAAGCTTTCTTT
TRBJ2-1 NA TRBV27 TRBD2 CASSPSGSSYNEQFF TGTGCCAGCAGCCCTAGCGGGAGCTCCTACAATGAGCAGTTCTTC
TRBJ2-2 many TRBV12-2 NA CASRLSQGNTGELFF TGTGCAAGTCGCTTATCACAGGGGAACACCGGGGAGCTGTTTTTT
TRBJ1-4 NA TRBV5-6 NA CASSLGPNEKLFF TGTGCCAGCAGCTTGGGGCCTAATGAAAAACTGTTTTTT